The present T cell receptor (beta chain) was sequenced within a study of blood T cell repertoires in COVID-19. At the level of the study: Acute and convalescent COVID-19 specimens originated in the United States, Italy and Spain.

Germline V gives CDR1 SGHAT, CDR2 FQNNGV. Trimming cost V 8 bases and J 4 bases, with 18 bases left between them. The CDR3 has 15 residues. Some clones are missing from TCRdb's copy, which holds only in-frame ones; the method was immunoSEQ multiplex PCR. This repertoire shows about 180,000 clones, 70% to 90% found once; its top ten account for less than 3.5%. The clonotype was recovered from a woman in her 30s with active or convalescent COVID-19. Material: peripheral blood. This chain joins TRBV11-2 and TRBJ1-3, with D possibly being TRBD1 (5 bases). CDR3 amino acids: CASRGTRRPGNTIYF. For the CDR3, the DNA is TGTGCCAGCCGGGGGACTCGGCGACCCGGAAACACCATATATTTT.